These T cell receptor beta chains were read from a single sample in a study of identical twins. TCRdb called the 5' RACE reads again in MiXCR, with one record for every CDR3 protein. The table lists about 530,000 distinct CDR3 sequences, 13% to 15% of them singletons. These data were also reused for a study on yellow fever vaccine responses in identical twins.

The sequenced material came from CD4+ T cells sorted from blood. The receptors stem from a woman aged 18-30 years in good health. Both conserved end residues are part of each CDR3. Fields, in order: clone size, J gene, V gene, D gene, CDR3 DNA, CDR3 protein. A D gene is named only where the DNA matches it firmly. Rows may omit the clone size; those that give it use once, few, many or a size class.

. | TRBJ2-5 | TRBV4-1 | . | TGCGCCAGCAGCCTGGCTTCAGGGGGGGGGGTTGTAGAGACCCAGTACTTC | CASSLASGGGVVETQYF
few | TRBJ2-4 | TRBV20-1 | TRBD2 | TGCAGTGCTAGACAACCCGGGGGGGCCAAAAACATTCAGTACTTC | CSARQPGGAKNIQYF
. | TRBJ2-2 | TRBV6-1 | . | TGTGCCAGCAGTGATCTCCTAGCGATCAACACCGGGGAGCTGTTTTTT | CASSDLLAINTGELFF
few | TRBJ2-5 | TRBV5-1 | TRBD1 | TGCGCCAGCAGCCGGATCGACAGGGATGAGACCCAGTACTTC | CASSRIDRDETQYF
. | TRBJ2-7 | TRBV29-1 | TRBD1 | TGCAGCGTTGAAGTCCAGGGGGCCTACGAGCAGTACTTC | CSVEVQGAYEQYF
. | TRBJ1-5 | TRBV3-1 | . | TGTGCCAGCAGTGGTCAGCCTTATCAGCCCCAGCATTTT | CASSGQPYQPQHF
. | TRBJ2-7 | TRBV12-3/TRBV12-4 | . | TGTGCCAGCAGTTTAAACAGGGGGGGGTACGAGCAGTACTTC | CASSLNRGGYEQYF
. | TRBJ1-2 | TRBV20-1 | TRBD1 | TGCAGTGCCGAGGATGCACAGGGGGGAAGTGGCTACACCTTC | CSAEDAQGGSGYTF
. | TRBJ2-7 | TRBV2 | . | TGTGCCAGCAGCACGTTGGGGATCTACGAGCAGTACTTC | CASSTLGIYEQYF
few | TRBJ1-1 | TRBV18 | TRBD1 | TGTGCCAGCTCAGCCCAGGGGGAAGGCACTGAAGCTTTCTTT | CASSAQGEGTEAFF
few | TRBJ2-6 | TRBV7-8 | TRBD1 | TGTGCCAGCAGCCAGAGGACAGGGGGTGAATCTGGGGCCAACGTCCTGACTTTC | CASSQRTGGESGANVLTF
few | TRBJ1-2 | TRBV5-1 | . | TGCGCCAGCAGCTTGGATAACAACGAAGAGACGACGAACTATGGCTACACCTTC | CASSLDNNEETTNYGYTF
. | TRBJ2-1 | TRBV6-1 | TRBD1 | TGTGCCAGCAAAGGACAGGGGGCTTACAATGAGCAGTTCTTC | CASKGQGAYNEQFF
many | TRBJ2-7 | TRBV29-1 | TRBD1 | TGCAGCGTGGGACAGACCGCCTACGAGCAGTACTTC | CSVGQTAYEQYF
many | TRBJ2-7 | TRBV12-3/TRBV12-4 | . | TGTGCCAGCAGTTTGGGCAGCTACGAGCAGTACTTC | CASSLGSYEQYF
. | TRBJ2-7 | TRBV20-1 | . | TGCAGTGCTAGTGGGACTGGGAGCGAGCAGTACTTC | CSASGTGSEQYF
. | TRBJ2-1 | TRBV12-3/TRBV12-4 | . | TGTGCCAGCAGAAGACCCGGCAATGAGCAGTTCTTC | CASRRPGNEQFF
. | TRBJ1-4 | TRBV29-1 | . | TGCAGCGCCTTGAGAGCAACTAATGAAAAACTGTTTTTT | CSALRATNEKLFF
few | TRBJ2-7 | TRBV5-1 | . | TGCGCCAGCAGCTTAGGGGTGGGCAGACCCTACGAGCAGTACTTC | CASSLGVGRPYEQYF
few | TRBJ2-3 | TRBV6-1 | . | TGTGCCAGCACGAGGGGGGCCGGAGCAGATACGCAGTATTTT | CASTRGAGADTQYF
. | TRBJ2-5 | TRBV12-3/TRBV12-4 | . | TGTGCCAGCAGTCAAGGGACTGGCAGGTCGGAGACCCAGTACTTC | CASSQGTGRSETQYF
few | TRBJ1-1 | TRBV29-1 | TRBD1 | TGCAGCGTGGGGACAGGCATTCCTAACACTGAAGCTTTCTTT | CSVGTGIPNTEAFF
. | TRBJ1-4 | TRBV12-3/TRBV12-4 | . | TGTGCCAGCAGATCGGGGGGAATCGTGGTTGAAAAACTGTTTTTT | CASRSGGIVVEKLFF